These 21 T cell receptor beta chains came from one sample sequenced in a study of T-cell reconstitution after alpha-beta-depleted transplantation in children. Unique molecular identifiers were used to barcode this TCRbeta library. TCRdb re-called the PCR reads through MiXCR, storing one row per CDR3 protein. The table shows around 680,000 distinct CDR3 sequences, with 16% occurring only once. The material sequenced was PBMCs from the stem cell graft donor, taken from the stem cell graft. Receptors originate from a human donor who donated a stem cell graft to a child with acute myeloid leukemia.

A few counts support this clonotype. The rearrangement joins TRBV28 to TRBJ1-1; maybe TRBD1 (5 bases). Germline-derived CDR1 and CDR2 are MDHEN and SYDVKM. The CDR3 length is 14 residues. Trimming took 3 bases from V and 3 from J, leaving 11 bases between them. The DNA for the CDR3 is TGTGCCAGCAGTTTCTGGGGGATCGACACTGAAGCTTTCTTT. Protein: CASSFWGIDTEAFF.

This clonotype was counted only a few times. This chain links TRBV9 with TRBJ1-3; 8 positions agree with TRBD1. J gave up 6 bases and V 2 bases, and 7 bases lay outside the gene matches. The CDR3 spans 15 residues. Germline lookup yields CDR1 SGDLS and CDR2 YYNGEE. Here the CDR3 reads CASSVGQGDSNTIYF. DNA of the CDR3: TGTGCCAGCAGCGTCGGACAGGGTGACTCAAACACCATATATTTT.

This clonotype was counted a single time. The gene calls are TRBV4-1 and TRBJ1-1; 10 positions agree with TRBD1. Trimming took 1 base from V and 3 from J; bases not matched to a gene: 5. The CDR3 runs 16 residues. Germline CDR1 is MGHRA and CDR2 is YSYEKL. In nucleotides, the CDR3 is TGCGCCAGCAGCCAAGGGACAGGGGGGTGTGACACTGAAGCTTTCTTT. Protein: CASSQGTGGCDTEAFF.

This clonotype occurred many times. The V and J genes are TRBV20-1 and TRBJ2-7, with D possibly TRBD1 on 5 matching bases. CDR3 size: 13 residues. Germline CDR1 reads DFQATT; CDR2 reads SNEGSKA (reference sequence). V lost 4 bases to trimming and J lost 3 bases, with 13 bases between them. CDR3 sequence reads: CSATSTEYYEQYF. The DNA for the CDR3 is TGCAGTGCTACCTCGACAGAGTACTACGAGCAGTACTTC.

The table lists this clonotype with many counts. The V call is TRBV29-1, the J call TRBJ2-2, with a tentative D call TRBD1 (5 bases). V was pared by 2 bases and J by 7 bases, with 8 bases between. Looked up from germline, CDR1 is SQVTM and CDR2 is ANQGSEA. This CDR3 contains 12 residues. The CDR3 here is CSVERQGGELFF. In DNA, the CDR3 is TGCAGCGTTGAAAGGCAGGGCGGGGAGCTGTTTTTT.

In the case of this clonotype: This may be a read error, as it is one base from a much larger clone. This chain connects TRBV20-1 to TRBJ2-2; the D call may be TRBD1 or TRBD2 (5 bases each). In germline, CDR1 is DFQATT, CDR2 SNEGSKA (reference sequence). The V and J ends lost 1 base and 4 bases respectively, with 13 bases between them. The CDR3 totals 15 residues. CDR3 sequence (DNA): TGCAGTGCTAGAGGTGGGACGGGGCCCACCGGGGAGCTGTTTTTT. Residues: CSARGGTGPTGELFF.

There are many counts of this clonotype. V usage is TRBV20-1 and J usage is TRBJ1-6, with D perhaps matching TRBD1 (5 bases). Trimming removed 2 bases from V and 9 bases from J, with 14 bases in between. The germline gives CDR1 DFQATT, CDR2 SNEGSKA (reference sequence). The CDR3 consists of 14 residues. The CDR3 here is CSARRGGIGSPLHF. As DNA, the CDR3 is TGCAGTGCTAGAAGGGGCGGGATAGGTTCACCCCTCCACTTT.

The rearrangement joins TRBV20-1 to TRBJ1-5, with no clear D. The V end lost 5 bases, the J end lost 3 bases, and 14 bases lay between the germline ends. The CDR3 covers 14 residues. Germline V gene data show CDR1 as DFQATT and CDR2 as SNEGSKA (reference sequence). CDR3: CSALDRYINQPQHF. The CDR3, as DNA: TGCAGTGCTTTAGACCGCTATATCAATCAGCCCCAGCATTTT.

This clonotype came up many times. V and J are TRBV20-1 and TRBJ2-7, with D possibly TRBD1 on 6 matching bases. The length of the CDR3 is 13 residues. V lost 6 bases, J lost 2 bases, and 14 bases lay in between. Germline V lookup: CDR1 DFQATT, CDR2 SNEGSKA (reference sequence). The CDR3 is CSAKQGGTYEQYF. The CDR3 DNA sequence: TGCAGTGCCAAACAGGGTGGAACCTACGAGCAGTACTTC.

This clonotype was seen many times. The rearrangement links TRBV6-1 to TRBJ1-1; TRBD1 is a possible D gene (5 bases). Germline loops: CDR1 MNHNS, CDR2 SASEGT. Trimming removed 2 bases from V and 3 bases from J, with 7 bases in between. The CDR3 runs to 13 residues. CDR3 sequence (DNA): TGTGCCAGCAGTGAAAACAGGTACACTGAAGCTTTCTTT. The encoded protein is CASSENRYTEAFF.

The genes are TRBV5-1 and TRBJ2-1; D perhaps matches TRBD2 (6 bases). The CDR3 loop spans 14 amino acids. V lost 5 bases, J lost 4 bases, and 13 bases lay in between. Germline CDR1 SGHRS, CDR2 YFSETQ. The DNA of the CDR3 is TGCGCCAGCAGGGACGGGGGTGGATACAATGAGCAGTTCTTC. Amino acids: CASRDGGGYNEQFF.

The sample holds a few counts of this clonotype. The chain recombines TRBV12-3 or TRBV12-4 with TRBJ2-1; 9 nucleotides align to TRBD1. CDR3 length equals 14 residues. V was clipped by 5 bases and J by 9 bases; unmatched bases: 8. CDR3 bases: TGTGCCAGCAGTCCGGGGACAGGGAGGGGTGAGCAGTTCTTC. Amino acids: CASSPGTGRGEQFF.

At least ten counts were recorded for this clonotype. The chain uses TRBV5-5 and TRBJ2-7; D may match TRBD1 or TRBD2 (5 bases each). The CDR3 consists of 13 residues. V shed 4 bases and J shed 2 bases, with 10 bases lying between them. Germline-derived CDR1 and CDR2 are SGHKS and YYEKEE (reference sequence). In nucleotides, the CDR3 is TGTGCCAGCAGCCGGGACCTACCCTACGAGCAGTACGTC. Encoded protein: CASSRDLPYEQYV.

This clonotype was seen repeatedly, ten times or more. The CDR3 protein is CSARKSLMNTEAFF. In DNA form, the CDR3 reads TGCAGTGCTAGGAAGAGCCTTATGAACACTGAAGCTTTCTTT. V is TRBV20-1 and J is TRBJ1-1; D remains unclear. Germline V lookup: CDR1 DFQATT, CDR2 SNEGSKA (reference sequence). Trimming left V 3 bases short and J 0 bases short, with 11 bases between. The CDR3 totals 14 residues.

The J gene is TRBJ1-4, the V gene TRBV25-1; D is undetermined. CDR1 is MGHDK and CDR2 is SYGVNS in the germline V gene. V lost 4 bases to trimming and J lost 0 bases, with 9 bases between them. This CDR3 spans 15 amino acids. The CDR3 DNA is TGTGCCAGCAGTGGACGCCTCGCAACTAATGAAAAACTGTTTTTT. Translation gives CASSGRLATNEKLFF.

The J gene is TRBJ2-5, the V gene TRBV7-2; 14 bases map to TRBD2. J was trimmed by 7 bases and V by 5 bases; bases with no gene match: 12. The CDR3 totals 17 residues. Germline assignment: CDR1 SGHTA and CDR2 FQGNSA. The CDR3 DNA sequence: TGTGCCAGCAGCGCACGGGGACTAGCGGGGGCCCTTGGGACCCAGTACTTC. As protein: CASSARGLAGALGTQYF.

This clonotype was observed many times. V usage is TRBV29-1 and J usage is TRBJ1-2; TRBD1 matches 7 bases. The CDR3 length is 13 residues. With 3 bases clipped from V and 5 bases from J, the junction kept 6 bases outside the gene matches. Germline V gives CDR1 SQVTM, CDR2 ANQGSEA. The CDR3 bases are TGCAGCGTTGAGGGCAGGGGGAAGTATGGCTACACCTTC. It specifies CSVEGRGKYGYTF.

The chain carries TRBV28 and TRBJ1-2; D is unresolved. CDR1 MDHEN and CDR2 SYDVKM come from the germline V gene. The V and J ends lost 10 bases and 4 bases respectively, with 13 bases between them. This CDR3 is 12 amino acids long. The CDR3 bases are TGTGCCACCTCTGACAACGTCTATGGCTACACCTTC. Protein sequence: CATSDNVYGYTF.

This clonotype was picked up many times. V usage is TRBV20-1 and J usage is TRBJ2-7, with D hard to call. The CDR3 length is 17 residues. V lost 0 bases and J 8 bases, leaving 26 bases between the germline ends. Germline V gene data show CDR1 as DFQATT and CDR2 as SNEGSKA (reference sequence). CDR3 bases: TGCAGTGCTAGAGATAGGGCTCAGGTCTACGCCTATGGTCAGCAGTACTTC. Amino acids: CSARDRAQVYAYGQQYF.

This clonotype was seen at least ten times. The chain joins TRBV5-1 to TRBJ1-1; D is perhaps TRBD1 (6 bases). The V gene lost 1 base and the J gene lost 5 bases, with 12 bases spanning the gap. From germline, CDR1 is SGHRS and CDR2 YFSETQ. This CDR3 has 14 residues. In DNA form, the CDR3 reads TGCGCCAGCAGCTTGAGCGGGGGCGGAACTGAAGCTTTCTTT. It codes for CASSLSGGGTEAFF.

The chain links TRBV10-3 to TRBJ2-1, with 8 bases fitting TRBD2. The CDR3 consists of 13 residues. V lost 6 bases, J lost 7 bases, and 5 bases stayed unmatched. Germline V gene sequence: CDR1 ENHRY, CDR2 SYGVKD. CDR3 DNA sequence: TGTGCCATCAGACAAGGCGGGGGGAATGAGCAGTTCTTC. It is translated as CAIRQGGGNEQFF.